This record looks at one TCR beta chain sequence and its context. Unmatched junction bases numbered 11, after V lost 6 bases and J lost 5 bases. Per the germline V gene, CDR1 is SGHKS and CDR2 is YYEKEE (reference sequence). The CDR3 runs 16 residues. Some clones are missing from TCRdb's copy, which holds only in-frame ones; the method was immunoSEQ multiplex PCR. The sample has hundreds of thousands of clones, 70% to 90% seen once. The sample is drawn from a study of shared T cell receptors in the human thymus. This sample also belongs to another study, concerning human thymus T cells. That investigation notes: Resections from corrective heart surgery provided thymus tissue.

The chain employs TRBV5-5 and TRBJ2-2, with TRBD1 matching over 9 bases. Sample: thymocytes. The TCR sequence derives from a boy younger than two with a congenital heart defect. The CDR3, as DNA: TGTGCCAGCACCTTCTTAGACAGGGGGAGGACCGGGGAGCTGTTTTTT. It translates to CASTFLDRGRTGELFF.